One and the same sample provided the 10 T cell receptor beta chains below, sequenced in a study of blood T cell repertoires in COVID-19. The repertoire was sequenced with immunoSEQ multiplex PCR; TCRdb's copy has only in-frame clones and lacks some. The data hold some 83,000 clones, with 82% observed a single time. The sample was peripheral blood. Source of these receptors: a human donor in a cohort sampled during active COVID-19.

The rearrangement joins TRBV5-4 to TRBJ2-5, with a tentative D call TRBD2 (6 bases). Per germline, CDR1 SGHNT and CDR2 YYREEE (reference sequence). The V gene lost 0 bases and the J gene lost 6 bases, with 12 bases spanning the gap. This CDR3 region has 14 residues. CDR3 sequence (DNA): TGTGCCAGCAGCTTGGGGCAGGAGGGCAAGACCCAGTACTTC. Its translation is CASSLGQEGKTQYF.

The sample holds a few counts of this clone. The genes are TRBV6-6 and TRBJ1-2; TRBD1 is a possible D gene (6 bases). The ends were cut back, 5 bases at V and 1 base at J, with 8 bases in the middle. Germline CDR1 is MNHNY and CDR2 is SVGAGI (reference sequence). The CDR3 totals 13 residues. The CDR3 sequence: CASSPGVNYGYTF. The CDR3 nucleotides are TGTGCCAGCAGTCCAGGGGTTAACTATGGCTACACCTTC.

The chain employs TRBV19 and TRBJ1-4; 9 bases fit TRBD1. The germline gives CDR1 LNHDA, CDR2 SQIVND (reference sequence). Trimming took 7 bases from V and 8 from J; bases not matched to a gene: 5. The CDR3 loop spans 13 amino acids. DNA of the CDR3: TGTGCCAGTAAAGGGACAGGGTTGGAAAAACTGTTTTTT. Protein sequence: CASKGTGLEKLFF. Supplemented by reference TRBV19 and TRBJ1-4, the full variable domain reads DGGITQSPKYLFRKEGQNVTLSCEQNLNHDAMYWYRQDPGQGLRLIYYSQIVNDFQKGDIAEGYSVSREKKESFPLTVTSAQKNPTAFYLCASKGTGLEKLFFGSGTQLSVL.

The chain has TRBV11-2 and TRBJ1-3; D uncertain. The V end lost 5 bases, the J end lost 8 bases, and 10 bases lay between the germline ends. This CDR3 is 12 amino acids long. The germline V gene encodes CDR1 SGHAT and CDR2 FQNNGV. In DNA form, the CDR3 reads TGTGCCAGCAGCCTCTCGGAGGACACCATATATTTT. Encoded protein: CASSLSEDTIYF.

The chain has TRBV18 and TRBJ1-5; TRBD1 agrees at 10 bases. Looked up from germline, CDR1 is KGHSH and CDR2 is LQKENI. J was trimmed by 3 bases and V by 2 bases; bases with no gene match: 4. This CDR3 spans 16 amino acids. This CDR3 is CASSPRDRGNNQPQHF. The DNA of the CDR3 is TGTGCCAGCTCACCAAGGGACAGGGGAAACAATCAGCCCCAGCATTTT.

This sequence joins TRBV19 and TRBJ2-5, with 8 bases matching TRBD2. Germline CDR1 and CDR2: LNHDA and SQIVND (reference sequence). The ends lost 10 bases at V and 4 bases at J; junction bases unmatched: 2. This CDR3 region has 11 residues. The CDR3 bases are TGTGCCACCGGGGGGGGAGAGACCCAGTACTTC. Translating gives CATGGGETQYF.

The rearrangement joins TRBV5-1 to TRBJ1-1; D may be TRBD1 (6 bases). CDR1 is SGHRS, CDR2 YFSETQ, per germline. Trimming left V 4 bases short and J 0 bases short, with 13 bases between. CDR3 length: 15 residues. CDR3 sequence (DNA): TGCGCCAGCAGCCCCATAGGGACAATGAACACTGAAGCTTTCTTT. Translating it yields CASSPIGTMNTEAFF.

This clone was picked up a small number of times. The DNA of the CDR3 is TGTGCCAGCTCACCAGAGACAGGGTGGGACACTGAAGCTTTCTTT. This gives the protein CASSPETGWDTEAFF. The chain links TRBV18 to TRBJ1-1; TRBD1 agrees at 7 bases. The CDR3 has 15 residues. The trim removed 2 bases at V and 3 bases at J, leaving 6 bases unmatched. Germline V CDR1 and CDR2: KGHSH, LQKENI.

The chain combines TRBV28 with TRBJ1-2; tentatively, D is TRBD1 (6 bases). The CDR3 runs 14 residues. Germline V CDR1 and CDR2: MDHEN, SYDVKM. With 5 bases removed from V and 2 bases from J, the gap between germline ends came to 12 bases. The CDR3 region is CASSLIGQNYGYTF. In DNA form, the CDR3 reads TGTGCCAGCAGTCTTATCGGACAGAACTATGGCTACACCTTC.

The genes are TRBV6-1 and TRBJ2-7; the match to TRBD2 covers 11 bases. CDR1 MNHNS and CDR2 SASEGT come from the germline V gene. The CDR3 runs 18 residues. After removal of 1 base from V and 0 bases from J, the junction contained 8 bases not matched to a gene. In nucleotides, the CDR3 is TGTGCCAGCAGTGAAGTGTTGCTAGCGGGGGGCAGCTCCTACGAGCAGTACTTC. It is translated as CASSEVLLAGGSSYEQYF.